Given below is one TCR beta chain in context. Its antigen is unidentified. This sample is part of a study of CD4 T cells in relation to SARS-CoV-2 and coronaviruses. On the study more broadly: TCR beta CDR3s were sequenced after approximately ten-day antigen culture of PBMCs. No peptide or an HIV-1 Nef peptide pool served as negative control.

Study-level results: This crossreactivity analysis covered spike protein alone, no other viral proteins. In around three fifths of donors, memory CD4+ clonotypes crossrecognized SARS-CoV-2 and at least one common cold coronavirus spike.

Libraries were prepared by immunoSEQ multiplex PCR; TCRdb keeps only in-frame clonotypes and omits some of them. The data hold 10,000 to 15,000 clones, with 60% to 80% observed a single time. The unexposed donors gave CD4+ T cells in about 2010-2019, prior to COVID-19. CD4+ T cells were isolated from the cells after 10 days of culture. The V and J ends lost 4 bases and 2 bases respectively, with 9 bases between them. The CDR3 covers 14 residues. Germline-derived CDR1 and CDR2 are SNHLY and FYNNEI. The TCR originated in a human donor in good health. The sequencing input was CD4+ T cells from PBMCs, cultured in vitro. The J gene is TRBJ1-5, the V gene TRBV2; D possibly corresponds to TRBD1 (5 bases). CDR3 protein: CASSVEQGNQPQHF. CDR3 DNA: TGTGCCAGCAGTGTGGAACAGGGCAATCAGCCCCAGCATTTT.